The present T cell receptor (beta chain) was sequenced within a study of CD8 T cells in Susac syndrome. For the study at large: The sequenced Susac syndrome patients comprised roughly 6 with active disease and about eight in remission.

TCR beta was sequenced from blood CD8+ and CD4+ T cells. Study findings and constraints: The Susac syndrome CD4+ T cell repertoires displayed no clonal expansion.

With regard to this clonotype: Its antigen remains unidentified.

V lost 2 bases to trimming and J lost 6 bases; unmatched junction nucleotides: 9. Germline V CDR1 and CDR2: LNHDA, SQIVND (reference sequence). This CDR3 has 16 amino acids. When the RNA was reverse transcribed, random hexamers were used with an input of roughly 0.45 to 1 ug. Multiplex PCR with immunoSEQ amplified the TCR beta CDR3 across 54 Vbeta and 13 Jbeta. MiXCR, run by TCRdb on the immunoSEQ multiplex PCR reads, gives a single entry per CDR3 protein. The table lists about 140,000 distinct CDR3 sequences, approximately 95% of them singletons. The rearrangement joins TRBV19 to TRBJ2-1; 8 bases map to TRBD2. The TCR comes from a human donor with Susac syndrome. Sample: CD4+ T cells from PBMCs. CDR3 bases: TGTGCCAGTAGTATAACCGGCGGGGGGAACTTCAATGAGCAGTTCTTC. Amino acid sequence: CASSITGGGNFNEQFF.